Sequencing of this T cell receptor (beta chain) was carried out in a study of technical replicates of blood from a few donors. CDR3 length: 14 residues. Germline trimming cut 10 bases from V and 4 bases from J; bases unmatched to any gene: 7. Germline CDR1 is SGHVS and CDR2 is FQNEAQ. Measured with immunoSEQ multiplex PCR; TCRdb has only the in-frame clones, and not every one. This table holds some 93,000 clones, roughly 96% found once. This chain links TRBV7-8 with TRBJ2-1, with TRBD2 matching over 10 bases. The TCR originated in a human donor in good health. The sample consisted of T cells isolated from PBMCs. This CDR3 is CATRLAGAYNEQFF. The CDR3, as DNA: TGTGCCACTAGGCTAGCGGGGGCGTACAATGAGCAGTTCTTC.